This entry features one T cell receptor beta chain sequence. This sample is drawn from a study of blood T cell repertoires in COVID-19. Study-wide background: Samples taken during acute and convalescent COVID-19 were collected in the United States, Italy and Spain. T cells, B-cell-depleted T cells, or PBMCs provided the cDNA or gDNA that served as material.

V shed 0 bases and J shed 10 bases, with 10 bases lying between them. The CDR3 runs to 13 residues. From germline, CDR1 is GTSNPN and CDR2 SVGIG (reference sequence). Source study methods: Estimates of nucleated cell counts were drawn from the amplification of reference gene primers. Only in-frame clones appear in the TCRdb table, and some are missing; sequencing was by immunoSEQ multiplex PCR. V, J and clone size reflect that table, while D and trimming were determined from the DNA. The sample has about 200,000 clones, roughly 90% seen once; the top ten hold approximately 1.5%. V and J are TRBV30 and TRBJ1-6; weak D call: TRBD1 (5 bases). The specimen was peripheral blood. The receptor's source is a man between 18 and 35 years old with active or convalescent COVID-19. CDR3 bases: TGTGCCTGGAGTGTACGGACACTATCACCCCTCCACTTT. Its translation is CAWSVRTLSPLHF.